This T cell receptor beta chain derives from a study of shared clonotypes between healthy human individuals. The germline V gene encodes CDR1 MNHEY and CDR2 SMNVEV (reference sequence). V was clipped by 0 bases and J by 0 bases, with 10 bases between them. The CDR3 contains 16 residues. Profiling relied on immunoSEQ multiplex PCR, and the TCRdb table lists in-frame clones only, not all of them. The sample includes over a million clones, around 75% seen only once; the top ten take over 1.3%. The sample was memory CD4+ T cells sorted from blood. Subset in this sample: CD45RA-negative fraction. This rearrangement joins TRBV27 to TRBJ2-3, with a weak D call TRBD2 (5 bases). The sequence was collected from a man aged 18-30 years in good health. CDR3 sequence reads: CASSLSVAISTDTQYF. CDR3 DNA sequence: TGTGCCAGCAGTTTATCGGTAGCGATTAGCACAGATACGCAGTATTTT.